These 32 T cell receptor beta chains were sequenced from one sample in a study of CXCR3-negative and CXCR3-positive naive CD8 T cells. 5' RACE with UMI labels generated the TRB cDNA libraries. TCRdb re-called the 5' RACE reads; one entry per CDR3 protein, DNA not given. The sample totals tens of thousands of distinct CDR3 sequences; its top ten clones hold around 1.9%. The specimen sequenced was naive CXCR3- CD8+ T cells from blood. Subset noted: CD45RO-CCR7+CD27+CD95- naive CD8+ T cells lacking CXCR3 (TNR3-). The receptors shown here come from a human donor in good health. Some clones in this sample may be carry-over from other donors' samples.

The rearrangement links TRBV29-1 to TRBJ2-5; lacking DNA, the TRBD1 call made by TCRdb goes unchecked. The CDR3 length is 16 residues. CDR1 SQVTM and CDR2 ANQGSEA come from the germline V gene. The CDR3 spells CSTWGRDREGSETQYF.

The CDR3 loop reads CSVYPGQGFYEQYF. The rearrangement uses TRBV29-1 and TRBJ2-7; TCRdb reports TRBD1, a call that lacks DNA to check it against. The CDR3 runs 14 residues. CDR1 and CDR2 (germline): SQVTM, ANQGSEA.

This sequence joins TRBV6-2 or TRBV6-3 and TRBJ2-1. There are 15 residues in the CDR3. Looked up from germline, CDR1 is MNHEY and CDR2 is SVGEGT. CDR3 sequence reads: CASSQDTYLFDEQFF.

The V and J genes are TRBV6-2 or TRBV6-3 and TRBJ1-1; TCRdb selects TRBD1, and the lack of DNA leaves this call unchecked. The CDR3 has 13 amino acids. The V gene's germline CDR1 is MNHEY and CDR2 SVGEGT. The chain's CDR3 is CASSSGAATEAFF.

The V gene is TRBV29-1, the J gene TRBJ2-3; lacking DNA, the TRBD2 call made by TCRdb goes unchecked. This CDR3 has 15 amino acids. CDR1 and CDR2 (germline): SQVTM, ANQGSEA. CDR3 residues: CSVEDWSGETDTQYF.

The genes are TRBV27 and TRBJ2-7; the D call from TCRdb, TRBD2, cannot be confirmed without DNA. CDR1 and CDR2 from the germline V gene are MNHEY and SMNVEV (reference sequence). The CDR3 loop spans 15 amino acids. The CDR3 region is CASTSLGSDSYEQYF.

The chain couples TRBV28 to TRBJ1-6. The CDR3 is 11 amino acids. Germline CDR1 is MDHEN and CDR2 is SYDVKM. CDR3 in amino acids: CASSGNSPLHF.

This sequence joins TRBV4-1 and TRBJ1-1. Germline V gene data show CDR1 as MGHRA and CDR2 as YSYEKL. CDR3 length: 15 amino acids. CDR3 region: CASSHQPGDQTEAFF.

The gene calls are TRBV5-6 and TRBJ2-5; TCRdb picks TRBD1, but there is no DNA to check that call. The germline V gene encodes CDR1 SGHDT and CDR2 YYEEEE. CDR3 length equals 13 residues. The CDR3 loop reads CASSFGAQETQYF.

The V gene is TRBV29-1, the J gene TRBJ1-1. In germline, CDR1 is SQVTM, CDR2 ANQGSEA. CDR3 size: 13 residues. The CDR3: CSVDIAMNTEAFF.

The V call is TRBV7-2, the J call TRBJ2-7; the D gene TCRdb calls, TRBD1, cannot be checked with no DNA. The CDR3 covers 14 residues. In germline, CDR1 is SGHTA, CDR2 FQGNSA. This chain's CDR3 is CASSLVTRGYEQYF. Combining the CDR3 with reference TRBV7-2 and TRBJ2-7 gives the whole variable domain GAGVSQSPSNKVTEKGKDVELRCDPISGHTALYWYRQSLGQGLEFLIYFQGNSAPDKSGLPSDRFSAERTGGSVSTLTIQRTQQEDSAVYLCASSLVTRGYEQYFGPGTRLTVT.

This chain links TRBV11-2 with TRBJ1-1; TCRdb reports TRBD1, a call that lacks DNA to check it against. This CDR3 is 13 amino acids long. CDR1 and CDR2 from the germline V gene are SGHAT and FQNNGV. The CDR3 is CASSFQGPTEAFF.

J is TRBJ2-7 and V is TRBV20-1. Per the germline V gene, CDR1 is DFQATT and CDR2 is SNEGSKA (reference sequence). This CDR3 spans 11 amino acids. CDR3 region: CSARGDYEQYF.

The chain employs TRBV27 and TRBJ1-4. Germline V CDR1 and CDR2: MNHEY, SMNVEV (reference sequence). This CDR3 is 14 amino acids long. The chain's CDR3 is CASKWGATNEKLFF. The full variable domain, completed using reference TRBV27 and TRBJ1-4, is EAQVTQNPRYLITVTGKKLTVTCSQNMNHEYMSWYRQDPGLGLRQIYYSMNVEVTDKGDVPEGYKVSRKEKRNFPLILESPSPNQTSLYFCASKWGATNEKLFFGSGTQLSVL.

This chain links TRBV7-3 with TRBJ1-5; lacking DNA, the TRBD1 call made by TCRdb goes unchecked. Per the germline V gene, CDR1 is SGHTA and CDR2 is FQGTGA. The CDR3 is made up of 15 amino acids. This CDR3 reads CAIPQGRQHNQPQHF. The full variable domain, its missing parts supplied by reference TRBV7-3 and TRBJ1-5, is GAGVSQTPSNKVTEKGKYVELRCDPISGHTALYWYRQSLGQGPEFLIYFQGTGAADDSGLPNDRFFAVRPEGSVSTLKIQRTERGDSAVYLCAIPQGRQHNQPQHFGDGTRLSIL.

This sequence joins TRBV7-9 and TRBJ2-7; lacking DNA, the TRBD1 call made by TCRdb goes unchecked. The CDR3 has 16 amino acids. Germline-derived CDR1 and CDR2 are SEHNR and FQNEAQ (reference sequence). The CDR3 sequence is CASSSPGQGYVYEQYF.

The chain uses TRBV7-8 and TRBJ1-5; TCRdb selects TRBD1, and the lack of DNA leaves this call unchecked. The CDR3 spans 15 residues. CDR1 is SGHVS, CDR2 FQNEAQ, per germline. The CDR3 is CASRKGIFSNQPQHF. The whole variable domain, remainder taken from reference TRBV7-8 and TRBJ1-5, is GAGVSQSPRYKVAKRGQDVALRCDPISGHVSLFWYQQALGQGPEFLTYFQNEAQLDKSGLPSDRFFAERPEGSVSTLKIQRTQQEDSAVYLCASRKGIFSNQPQHFGDGTRLSIL.

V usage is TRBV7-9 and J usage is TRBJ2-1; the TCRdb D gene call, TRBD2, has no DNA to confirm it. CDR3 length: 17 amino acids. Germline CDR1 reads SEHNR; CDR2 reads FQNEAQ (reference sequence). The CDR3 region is CASSSKGLAGGSHEQFF. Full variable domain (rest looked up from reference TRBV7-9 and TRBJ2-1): DTGVSQNPRHKITKRGQNVTFRCDPISEHNRLYWYRQTLGQGPEFLTYFQNEAQLEKSRLLSDRFSAERPKGSFSTLEIQRTEQGDSAMYLCASSSKGLAGGSHEQFFGPGTRLTVL.

The CDR3 sequence: CASRSLAGGGAETQYF. This rearrangement joins TRBV28 to TRBJ2-5; checking the TCRdb D call of TRBD2 is not possible without DNA. The CDR3 sequence is 16 residues long. CDR1 and CDR2 from the germline V gene are MDHEN and SYDVKM.

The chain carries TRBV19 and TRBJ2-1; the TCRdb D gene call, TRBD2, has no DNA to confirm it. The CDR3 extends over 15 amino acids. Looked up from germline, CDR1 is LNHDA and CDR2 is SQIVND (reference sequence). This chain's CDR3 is CASSIAGGGYNEQFF.

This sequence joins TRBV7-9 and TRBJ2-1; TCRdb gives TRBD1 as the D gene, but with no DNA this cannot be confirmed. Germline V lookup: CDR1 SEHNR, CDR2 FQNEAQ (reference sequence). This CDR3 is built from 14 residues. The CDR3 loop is CASSSRDTGYEQFF. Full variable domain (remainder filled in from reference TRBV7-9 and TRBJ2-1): DTGVSQNPRHKITKRGQNVTFRCDPISEHNRLYWYRQTLGQGPEFLTYFQNEAQLEKSRLLSDRFSAERPKGSFSTLEIQRTEQGDSAMYLCASSSRDTGYEQFFGPGTRLTVL.

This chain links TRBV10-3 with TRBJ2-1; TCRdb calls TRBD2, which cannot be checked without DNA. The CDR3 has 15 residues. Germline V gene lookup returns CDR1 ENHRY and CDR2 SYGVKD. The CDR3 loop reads CAISGLAGGYNEQFF.

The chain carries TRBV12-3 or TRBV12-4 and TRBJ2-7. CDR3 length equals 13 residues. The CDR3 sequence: CASQIGLAYEQYF.

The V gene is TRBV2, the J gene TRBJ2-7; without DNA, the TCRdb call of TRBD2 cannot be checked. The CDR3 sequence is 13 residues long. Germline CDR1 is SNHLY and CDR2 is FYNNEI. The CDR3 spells CASSMRVAYEQYF.

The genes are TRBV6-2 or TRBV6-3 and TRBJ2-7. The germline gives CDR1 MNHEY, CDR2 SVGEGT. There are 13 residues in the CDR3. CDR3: CASSYSHGDEQYF.

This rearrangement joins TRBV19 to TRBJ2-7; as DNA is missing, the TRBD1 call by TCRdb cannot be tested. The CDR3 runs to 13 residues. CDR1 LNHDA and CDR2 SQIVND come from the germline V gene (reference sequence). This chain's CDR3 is CASSILLGREQYF. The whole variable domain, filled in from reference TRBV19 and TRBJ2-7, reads DGGITQSPKYLFRKEGQNVTLSCEQNLNHDAMYWYRQDPGQGLRLIYYSQIVNDFQKGDIAEGYSVSREKKESFPLTVTSAQKNPTAFYLCASSILLGREQYFGPGTRLTVT.

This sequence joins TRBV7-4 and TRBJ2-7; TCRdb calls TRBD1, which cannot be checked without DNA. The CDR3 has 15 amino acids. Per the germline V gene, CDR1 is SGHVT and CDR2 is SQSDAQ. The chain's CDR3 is CASSLDRRGQDEQYF.

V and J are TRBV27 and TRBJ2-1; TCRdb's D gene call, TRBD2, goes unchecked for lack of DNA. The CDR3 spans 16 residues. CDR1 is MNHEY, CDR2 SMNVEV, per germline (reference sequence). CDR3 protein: CASSSQGAGGWDEQFF.

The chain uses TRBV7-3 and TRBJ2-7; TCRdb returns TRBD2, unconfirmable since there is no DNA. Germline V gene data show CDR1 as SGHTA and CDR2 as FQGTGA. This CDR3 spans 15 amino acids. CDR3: CASSFGLAGAYEQYF.

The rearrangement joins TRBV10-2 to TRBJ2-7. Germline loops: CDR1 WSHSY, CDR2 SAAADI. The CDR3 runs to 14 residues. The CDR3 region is CASRSISDSYEQYF.

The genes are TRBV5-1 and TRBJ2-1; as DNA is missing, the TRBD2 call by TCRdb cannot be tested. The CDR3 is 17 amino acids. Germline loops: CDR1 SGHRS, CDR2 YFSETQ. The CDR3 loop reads CASSLAPREEGVNEQFF.

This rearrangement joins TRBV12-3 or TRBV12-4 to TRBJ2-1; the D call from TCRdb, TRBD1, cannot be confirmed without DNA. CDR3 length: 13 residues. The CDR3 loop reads CASSHLGVDEQFF.